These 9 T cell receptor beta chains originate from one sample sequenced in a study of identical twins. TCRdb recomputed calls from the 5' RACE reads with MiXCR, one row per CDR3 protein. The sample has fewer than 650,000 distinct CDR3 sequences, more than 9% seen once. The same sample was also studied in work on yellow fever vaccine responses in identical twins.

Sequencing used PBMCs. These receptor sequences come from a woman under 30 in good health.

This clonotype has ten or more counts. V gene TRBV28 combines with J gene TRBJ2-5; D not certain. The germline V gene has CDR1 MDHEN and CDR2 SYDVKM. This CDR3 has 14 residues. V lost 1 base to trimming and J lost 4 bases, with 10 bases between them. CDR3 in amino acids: CASSLSGFGETQYF. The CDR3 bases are TGTGCCAGCAGTTTATCTGGGTTCGGAGAGACCCAGTACTTC.

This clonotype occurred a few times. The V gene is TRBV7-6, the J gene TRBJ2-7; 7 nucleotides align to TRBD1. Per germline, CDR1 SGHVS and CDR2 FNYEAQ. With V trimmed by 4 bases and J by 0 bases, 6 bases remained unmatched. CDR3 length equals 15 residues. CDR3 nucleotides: TGTGCCAGCAGCTCATCCGGGACAGACTCCTACGAGCAGTACTTC. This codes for CASSSSGTDSYEQYF.

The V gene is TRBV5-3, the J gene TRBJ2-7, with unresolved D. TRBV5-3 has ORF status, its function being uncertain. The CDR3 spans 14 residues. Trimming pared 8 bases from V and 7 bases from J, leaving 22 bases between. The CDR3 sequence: CARGPGLRCWEQYF. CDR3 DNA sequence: TGTGCCAGGGGCCCCGGGCTCCGCTGCTGGGAGCAGTACTTC.

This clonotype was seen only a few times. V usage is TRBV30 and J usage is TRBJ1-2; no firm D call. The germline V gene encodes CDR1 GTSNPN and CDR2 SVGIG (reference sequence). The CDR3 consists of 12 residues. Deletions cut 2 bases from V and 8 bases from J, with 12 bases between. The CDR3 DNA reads TGTGCCTGGAGTCAATCGGGGAGCGGCTACACCTTC. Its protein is CAWSQSGSGYTF.

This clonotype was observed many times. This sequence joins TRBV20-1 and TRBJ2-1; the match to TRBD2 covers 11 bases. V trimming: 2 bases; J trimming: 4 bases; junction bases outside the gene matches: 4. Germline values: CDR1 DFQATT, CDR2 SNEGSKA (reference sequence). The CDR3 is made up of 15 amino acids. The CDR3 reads CSARKLAGEYNEQFF. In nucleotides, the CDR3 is TGCAGTGCTAGAAAACTAGCGGGAGAGTACAATGAGCAGTTCTTC.

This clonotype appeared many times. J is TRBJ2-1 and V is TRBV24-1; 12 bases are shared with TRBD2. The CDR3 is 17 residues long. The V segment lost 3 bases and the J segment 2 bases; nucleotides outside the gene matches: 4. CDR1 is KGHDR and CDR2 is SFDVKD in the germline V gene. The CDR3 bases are TGTGCCACCAGTGATCAGACTAGCGGGGGAGCCTACAATGAGCAGTTCTTC. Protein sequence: CATSDQTSGGAYNEQFF.

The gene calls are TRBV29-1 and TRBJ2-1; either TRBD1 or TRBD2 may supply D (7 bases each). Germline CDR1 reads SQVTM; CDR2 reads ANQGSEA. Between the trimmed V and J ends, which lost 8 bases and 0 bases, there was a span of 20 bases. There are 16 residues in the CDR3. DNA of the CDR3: TGCAGCCCAGGGGGGGGGGACTCTGACTCCTACAATGAGCAGTTCTTC. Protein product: CSPGGGDSDSYNEQFF.

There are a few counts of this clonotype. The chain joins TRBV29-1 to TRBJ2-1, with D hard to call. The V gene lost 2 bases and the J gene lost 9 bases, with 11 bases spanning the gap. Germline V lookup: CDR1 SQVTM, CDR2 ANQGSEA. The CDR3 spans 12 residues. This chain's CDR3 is CSVESRPGEQFF. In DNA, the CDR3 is TGCAGCGTTGAAAGTCGGCCGGGTGAGCAGTTCTTC.

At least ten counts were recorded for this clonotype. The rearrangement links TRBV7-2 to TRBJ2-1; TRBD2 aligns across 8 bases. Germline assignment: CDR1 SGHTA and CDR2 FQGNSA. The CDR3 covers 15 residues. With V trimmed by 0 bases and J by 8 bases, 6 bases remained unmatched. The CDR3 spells CASSLASSGVDEQFF. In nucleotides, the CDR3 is TGTGCCAGCAGCTTAGCGAGTAGCGGGGTCGATGAGCAGTTCTTC.